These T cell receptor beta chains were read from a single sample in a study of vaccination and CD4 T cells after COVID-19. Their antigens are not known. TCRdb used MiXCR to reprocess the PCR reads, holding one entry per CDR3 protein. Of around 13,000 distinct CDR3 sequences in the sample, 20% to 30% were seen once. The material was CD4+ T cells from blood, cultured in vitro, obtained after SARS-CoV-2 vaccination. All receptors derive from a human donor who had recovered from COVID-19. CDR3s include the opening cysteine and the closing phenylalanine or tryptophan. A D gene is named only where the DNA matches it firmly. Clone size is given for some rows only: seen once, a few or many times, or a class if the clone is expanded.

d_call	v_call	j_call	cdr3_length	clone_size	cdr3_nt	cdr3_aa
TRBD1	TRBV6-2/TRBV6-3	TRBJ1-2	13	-	TGTGCCAGCAGGGGCCAATCACAGGGGAGCTACACCTTC	CASRGQSQGSYTF
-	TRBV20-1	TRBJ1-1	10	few	TGCAGTGCCCCGGGACTCCAAGCTTTCTTT	CSAPGLQAFF
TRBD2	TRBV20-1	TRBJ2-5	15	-	TGCAGTGCCCCAACTAGCGGGGGAAGACAAGAGACCCAGTACTTC	CSAPTSGGRQETQYF
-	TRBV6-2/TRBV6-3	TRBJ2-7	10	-	TGTGCCAGCAGGGACTACGAGCAGTACTTC	CASRDYEQYF
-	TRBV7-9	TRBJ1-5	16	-	TGTGCCAGCAGCTTAGGTGTGGGGGCGGGAGATCAGCCCCAGCATTTT	CASSLGVGAGDQPQHF
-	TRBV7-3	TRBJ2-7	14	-	TGTGCCAGCAGCCCGGCCGGGACCTCCTACGAGCAGTACTTC	CASSPAGTSYEQYF
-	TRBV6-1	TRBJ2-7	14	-	TGTGCCAGCACCCGGGGAGGCTTCTCCTACGAGCAGTACTTC	CASTRGGFSYEQYF
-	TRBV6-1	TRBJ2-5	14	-	TGTGCCAGCATACGCAGGAGAAACCAAGAGACCCAGTACTTC	CASIRRRNQETQYF
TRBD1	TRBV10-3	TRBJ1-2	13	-	TGTGCCATCAGTGAAACAGGGGACTATGGCTACACCTTC	CAISETGDYGYTF
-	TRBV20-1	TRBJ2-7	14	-	TGCAGTGCTAGAGATCCTAGATCCGTCTTGGAGCAGTACTTC	CSARDPRSVLEQYF
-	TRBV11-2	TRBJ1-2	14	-	TGTGCCAGCAGCTTAGCCCAGGGGAGAGGTGGCTACACCTTC	CASSLAQGRGGYTF
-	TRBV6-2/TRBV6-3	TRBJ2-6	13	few	TGTGCCAGCACTGGAACTGGGGCCAACGTCCTGACTTTC	CASTGTGANVLTF
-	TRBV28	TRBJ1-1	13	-	TGTGCCAGCAAAACCGGGGTGAACACTGAAGCTTTCTTT	CASKTGVNTEAFF
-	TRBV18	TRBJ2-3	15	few	TGTGCCAGCTCACCACGAACAGGGACGGGGGATACGCAGTATTTT	CASSPRTGTGDTQYF
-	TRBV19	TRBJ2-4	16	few	TGTGCCAGTAGTATATATAGGTCGCTAGCCAAAAACATTCAGTACTTC	CASSIYRSLAKNIQYF
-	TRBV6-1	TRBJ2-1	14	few	TGTGCCAGCCGAGATGGGGGGAGAAGGGATGAGCAGTTCTTC	CASRDGGRRDEQFF
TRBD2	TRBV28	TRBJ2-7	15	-	TGTGCCAGCACCCCAGGGCTAGCGGGAGTAGGCGAGCAGTACTTC	CASTPGLAGVGEQYF
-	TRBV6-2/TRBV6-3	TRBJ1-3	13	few	TGTGCCAGCAGCCTGAAGGCTGGAAACACCATATATTTT	CASSLKAGNTIYF
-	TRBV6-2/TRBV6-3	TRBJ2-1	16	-	TGTGCCAGCAGTTACGACCTGGGTGGGCTGGTTGATGAGCAGTTCTTC	CASSYDLGGLVDEQFF
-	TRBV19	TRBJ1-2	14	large	TGTGCCAGTAGATTAGATCAGACCAACTATGGCTACACCTTC	CASRLDQTNYGYTF